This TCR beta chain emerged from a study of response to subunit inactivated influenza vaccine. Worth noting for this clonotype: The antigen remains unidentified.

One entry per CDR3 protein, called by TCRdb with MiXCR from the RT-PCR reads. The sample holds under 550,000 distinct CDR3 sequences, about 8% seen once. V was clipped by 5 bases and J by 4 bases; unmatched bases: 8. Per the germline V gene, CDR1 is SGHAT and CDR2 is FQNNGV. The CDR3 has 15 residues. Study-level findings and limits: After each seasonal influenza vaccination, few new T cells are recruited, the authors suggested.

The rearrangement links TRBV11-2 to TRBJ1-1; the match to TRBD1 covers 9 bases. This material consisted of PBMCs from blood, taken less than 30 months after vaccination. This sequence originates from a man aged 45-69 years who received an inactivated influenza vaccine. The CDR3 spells CASSPQTGGGTEAFF. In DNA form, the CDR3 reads TGTGCCAGCAGCCCCCAGACAGGGGGTGGCACTGAAGCTTTCTTT.